A selection of T cell receptor beta chains follows, all from one sample in a study of control samples from healthy donors and cancer patients. Produced via immunoSEQ multiplex PCR; TCRdb's table is partial and in-frame only. The table records more than 150,000 clones, about 93% of them present only once. Material for sequencing was blood. The source of these receptors is a man younger than 35 in good health. Each CDR3 is given with its conserved first and last residue.

CASSEVHTGELFF TRBJ2-2 TRBV9
CAWKYQGGYTF TRBJ1-2 TRBV30
CASSQGAGRAQYF TRBJ2-3 TRBV4-1
CASSPFYEQAEAFF TRBJ1-1 TRBV2
CASRRQGPNQPQHF TRBJ1-5 TRBV2
CASSSGGNGYTF TRBJ1-2 TRBV6-2/TRBV6-3
CASSPGLGEQYF TRBJ2-7 TRBV4-1
CASGLVTVLEMNTEAFF TRBJ1-1 TRBV12-5
CASSLGLETPQHF TRBJ1-5 TRBV6-5
CAIRESPSSYNEQFF TRBJ2-1 TRBV10-3
CASSERAGPGGEQYF TRBJ2-7 TRBV2
CASSKVKGRGTEAFF TRBJ1-1 TRBV21-1
CASSSPPSGQGGSYNEQFF TRBJ2-1 TRBV7-3
CASSVRDRAGYTF TRBJ1-2 TRBV7-2
CASSQGTGARNGELFF TRBJ2-2 TRBV3-1/TRBV3-2
CASSQGSLYEQYF TRBJ2-7 TRBV14
CASSFGTAYGYTF TRBJ1-2 TRBV2
CASSISGTANSPLHF TRBJ1-6 TRBV11-2
CAISESAANQPQHF TRBJ1-5 TRBV10-3
CAWSTDTGRTEAFF TRBJ1-1 TRBV30
CASSPSGASNTEAFF TRBJ1-1 TRBV18
CASSLKGIQGYTF TRBJ1-2 TRBV12-3/TRBV12-4